The rows below give T cell receptor beta chains drawn from one sample of a study of blood T cell repertoires in COVID-19. The method was immunoSEQ multiplex PCR; TCRdb's version includes in-frame clones alone and lacks a portion of them. The data contain 90,000 or so clones, about 70% of them singletons. Sequencing input: peripheral blood. The receptors derive from a woman aged 60 to 75 in a cohort sampled during active or convalescent COVID-19. The CDR3 runs from the conserved cysteine through the conserved F or W. D genes are given only for firm matches. The size entry is marked missing in some rows and otherwise reads once, few, many or a size class.

cdr3_aa: CASSTTRGGSGLLYNEQFF
cdr3_nt: TGTGCCAGCAGCACAACTCGGGGGGGCTCTGGACTCCTCTACAATGAGCAGTTCTTC
v_call: TRBV5-6
d_call: TRBD2
clone_size: .
j_call: TRBJ2-1

cdr3_aa: CASSPGQGRTEAFF
cdr3_nt: TGCGCCAGCAGCCCTGGACAGGGCCGGACTGAAGCTTTCTTT
v_call: TRBV5-1
d_call: TRBD1
clone_size: .
j_call: TRBJ1-1

cdr3_aa: CASSPSGTPQETQYF
cdr3_nt: TGTGCCAGCTCACCATCCGGGACACCCCAAGAGACCCAGTACTTC
v_call: TRBV18
d_call: .
clone_size: .
j_call: TRBJ2-5

cdr3_aa: CASSLGVAVPVAFF
cdr3_nt: TGCGCCAGCAGCTTGGGGGTGGCGGTACCAGTTGCTTTCTTT
v_call: TRBV5-1
d_call: .
clone_size: .
j_call: TRBJ1-1

cdr3_aa: CASSQDSQALSYEQYF
cdr3_nt: TGCGCCAGCAGCCAAGATAGTCAGGCTCTATCCTACGAGCAGTACTTC
v_call: TRBV4-3
d_call: .
clone_size: .
j_call: TRBJ2-7

cdr3_aa: CATLWGQGWYF
cdr3_nt: TGTGCCACCCTTTGGGGACAGGGGTGGTATTTT
v_call: TRBV11-2
d_call: TRBD1
clone_size: .
j_call: TRBJ2-3

cdr3_aa: CASSLNPTGKSFGTEAFF
cdr3_nt: TGTGCCAGCAGCTTAAACCCGACAGGGAAAAGCTTCGGCACTGAAGCTTTCTTT
v_call: TRBV7-3
d_call: TRBD1
clone_size: .
j_call: TRBJ1-1

cdr3_aa: CASTSGNGNQPQHF
cdr3_nt: TGTGCCAGCACCTCAGGCAACGGAAATCAGCCCCAGCATTTT
v_call: TRBV6-6
d_call: .
clone_size: few
j_call: TRBJ1-5

cdr3_aa: CASSYDRGPSYEQYF
cdr3_nt: TGTGCCAGCAGTTATGACAGGGGCCCCTCCTACGAGCAGTACTTC
v_call: TRBV6-5
d_call: TRBD1
clone_size: .
j_call: TRBJ2-7

cdr3_aa: CASSHRLAGEENIQYF
cdr3_nt: TGTGCCAGCAGCCACCGACTAGCGGGGGAAGAAAACATTCAGTACTTC
v_call: TRBV7-9
d_call: TRBD2
clone_size: .
j_call: TRBJ2-4

cdr3_aa: CASYKGQGDTGELFF
cdr3_nt: TGCGCCAGTTACAAGGGACAGGGCGACACCGGGGAGCTGTTTTTT
v_call: TRBV5-1
d_call: TRBD1
clone_size: .
j_call: TRBJ2-2

cdr3_aa: CASSLLGTDTQYF
cdr3_nt: TGCGCCAGCAGCTTGCTTGGCACAGATACGCAGTATTTT
v_call: TRBV5-1
d_call: .
clone_size: .
j_call: TRBJ2-3

cdr3_aa: CASSTGAEFTLHF
cdr3_nt: TGTGCCAGCAGTACAGGAGCCGAATTTACCCTCCACTTT
v_call: TRBV14
d_call: .
clone_size: few
j_call: TRBJ1-6

cdr3_aa: CASSLTGATEKLFF
cdr3_nt: TGTGCCAGCAGCTTAACAGGGGCCACTGAAAAACTGTTTTTT
v_call: TRBV11-2
d_call: TRBD1
clone_size: few
j_call: TRBJ1-4

cdr3_aa: CASSQADRGKLFF
cdr3_nt: TGTGCCAGCAGCCAGGCCGACCGGGGAAAATTGTTTTTT
v_call: TRBV3-1/TRBV3-2
d_call: .
clone_size: .
j_call: TRBJ1-4

cdr3_aa: CARKRSDGYTF
cdr3_nt: TGTGCCAGAAAGCGGTCGGATGGCTACACCTTC
v_call: TRBV21-1
d_call: .
clone_size: .
j_call: TRBJ1-2

cdr3_aa: CASSLRPGQTNTGELFF
cdr3_nt: TGTGCCAGCAGCTTGCGTCCGGGACAGACGAACACCGGGGAGCTGTTTTTT
v_call: TRBV11-2
d_call: TRBD1
clone_size: .
j_call: TRBJ2-2

cdr3_aa: CASSPLGTGYGYTF
cdr3_nt: TGTGCCAGTAGTCCTCTGGGGACAGGGTATGGCTACACCTTC
v_call: TRBV19
d_call: TRBD1
clone_size: .
j_call: TRBJ1-2

cdr3_aa: CASSTLQETGYTF
cdr3_nt: TGTGCCAGCAGCACCCTACAGGAAACTGGCTACACCTTC
v_call: TRBV5-8
d_call: .
clone_size: .
j_call: TRBJ1-2

cdr3_aa: CAISPGQTSSGNTIYF
cdr3_nt: TGTGCCATCAGCCCCGGACAGACCAGCTCTGGAAACACCATATATTTT
v_call: TRBV10-3
d_call: .
clone_size: .
j_call: TRBJ1-3

cdr3_aa: CAWSALTGMTEAFF
cdr3_nt: TGTGCCTGGAGTGCATTGACAGGGATGACTGAAGCTTTCTTT
v_call: TRBV30
d_call: TRBD1
clone_size: .
j_call: TRBJ1-1

cdr3_aa: CASSRQNSPLHF
cdr3_nt: TGTGCCAGCAGCAGACAGAATTCACCCCTCCACTTT
v_call: TRBV7-2
d_call: .
clone_size: .
j_call: TRBJ1-6

cdr3_aa: CASSPTGNHGYTF
cdr3_nt: TGTGCCAGCAGTCCAACAGGGAACCATGGCTACACCTTC
v_call: TRBV5-5
d_call: .
clone_size: many
j_call: TRBJ1-2